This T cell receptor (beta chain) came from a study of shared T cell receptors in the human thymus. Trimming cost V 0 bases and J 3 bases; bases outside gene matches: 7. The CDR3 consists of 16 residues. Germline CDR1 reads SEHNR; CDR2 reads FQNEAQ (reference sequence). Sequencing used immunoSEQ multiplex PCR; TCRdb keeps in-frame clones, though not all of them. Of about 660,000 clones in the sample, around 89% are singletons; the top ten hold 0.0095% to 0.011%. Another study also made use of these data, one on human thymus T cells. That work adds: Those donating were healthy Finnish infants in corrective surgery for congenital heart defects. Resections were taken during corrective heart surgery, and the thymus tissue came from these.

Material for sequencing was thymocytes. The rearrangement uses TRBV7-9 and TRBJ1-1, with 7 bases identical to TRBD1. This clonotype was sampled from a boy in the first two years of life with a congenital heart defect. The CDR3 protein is CASSLAQGSKDTEAFF. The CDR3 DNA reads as TGTGCCAGCAGCTTAGCACAGGGGAGCAAGGACACTGAAGCTTTCTTT.